The source of this TCR beta chain is a study of OX40 agonist ivuxolimab in advanced cancers. The study's findings and limits: Expanded clones were, on average, more numerous in CD8+ T cells than in CD4+.

In germline, CDR1 is SGHNT, CDR2 YENEEA. The CDR3 has 16 residues. The V gene lost 1 base and the J gene lost 5 bases, with 17 bases spanning the gap. Concerning this clone itself: The antigen remains unidentified.

Measured with immunoSEQ multiplex PCR; TCRdb has only the in-frame clones, and not every one. The sample lists tens of thousands of clones; 65% to 90% were seen once. Material: CD4+ or CD8+ T cells sorted from blood, obtained in a trial of the OX40 agonist ivuxolimab. The clonotype originates from an adult with an advanced solid tumor such as melanoma, head and neck, liver or kidney cancer. The chain links TRBV11-3 to TRBJ2-5; the D gene is possibly TRBD2 (5 bases). The CDR3 sequence: CASSLGDTSTGETQYF. DNA of the CDR3: TGTGCCAGCAGCTTAGGGGATACTAGTACCGGGGAGACCCAGTACTTC.